What follows is one T cell receptor beta chain and its context. What it binds is unknown. The record originates from a study of T cells after yellow fever vaccination. TCRdb re-derived calls from the 5' RACE reads in MiXCR, one entry per CDR3 protein. The sample records some 560,000 distinct CDR3 sequences, around 17% being singletons. Germline V lookup: CDR1 SGHVS, CDR2 FQNEAQ. Trimming removed 7 bases from V and 5 bases from J, with 11 bases in between. CDR3 size: 12 residues. Overall study results and limits: Detected again after the booster were most primary-vaccination clones, at about 96% CD4 and 80% to 90% CD8. Sorted repertoires could include abundant contaminating clonotypes from bulk cells. Researchers report a weaker secondary response that nonetheless peaked faster, day 5 versus 15. CD4 and CD8 compartments shared a small share of clonotypes.

The receptor comes from a man aged 18-30 years who received the YFV17D yellow fever vaccine. The source material was PBMCs, sampled about 5 days after the first yellow fever vaccination. The chain couples TRBV7-8 to TRBJ2-5; D unresolved. CDR3 in DNA: TGTGCCAGCACCCCTGATCGGGAGACCCAGTACTTC. Translation: CASTPDRETQYF.